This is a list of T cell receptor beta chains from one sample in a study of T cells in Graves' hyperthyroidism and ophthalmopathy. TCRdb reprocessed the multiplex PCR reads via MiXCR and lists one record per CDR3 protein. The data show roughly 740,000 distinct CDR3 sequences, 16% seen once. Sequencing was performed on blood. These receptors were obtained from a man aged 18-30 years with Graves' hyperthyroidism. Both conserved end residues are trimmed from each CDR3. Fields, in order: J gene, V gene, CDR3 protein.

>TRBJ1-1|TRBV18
ASSPSQANMDTEAF
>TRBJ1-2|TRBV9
ASTPPSGQGYGYT
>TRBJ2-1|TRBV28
ASSPQREGQF
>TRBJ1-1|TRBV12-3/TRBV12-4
ASSSTGVMNTEAF
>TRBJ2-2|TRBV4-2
ASSQEAGELF
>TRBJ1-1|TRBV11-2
ASSAPTSLNTEAF
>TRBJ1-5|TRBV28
ASSSSSGQPQH
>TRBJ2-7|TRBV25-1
ASSESGSDYEQY
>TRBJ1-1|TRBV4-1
ASSQGGGGGGTEAF
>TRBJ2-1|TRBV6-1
ASSTKTTGNEQF
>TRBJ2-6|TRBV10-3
ASRAGQPSGANVLT
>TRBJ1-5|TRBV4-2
ASSPDEGNQPQH
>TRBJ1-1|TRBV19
ASSIDRENSEAF
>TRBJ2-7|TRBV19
ATRRGTHTYEQY
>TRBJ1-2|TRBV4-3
ASSQERYFGYT
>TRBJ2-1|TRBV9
ASSQSGGGVGEQF
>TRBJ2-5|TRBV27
ASSRKTGRETQY
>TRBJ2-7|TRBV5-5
ASSLSGGLAYEQY
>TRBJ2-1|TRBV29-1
SVYSGTYNEQF
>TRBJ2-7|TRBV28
ASSLESYWKQY
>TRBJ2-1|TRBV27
ASTRTLLAGVNEQF
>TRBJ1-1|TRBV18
ASSPVQGASTEAF
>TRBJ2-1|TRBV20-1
SARTGMPNEQF
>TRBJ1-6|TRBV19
ASRTGSYNSPLH
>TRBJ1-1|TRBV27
ASSLFAPRDRRVGTEAF